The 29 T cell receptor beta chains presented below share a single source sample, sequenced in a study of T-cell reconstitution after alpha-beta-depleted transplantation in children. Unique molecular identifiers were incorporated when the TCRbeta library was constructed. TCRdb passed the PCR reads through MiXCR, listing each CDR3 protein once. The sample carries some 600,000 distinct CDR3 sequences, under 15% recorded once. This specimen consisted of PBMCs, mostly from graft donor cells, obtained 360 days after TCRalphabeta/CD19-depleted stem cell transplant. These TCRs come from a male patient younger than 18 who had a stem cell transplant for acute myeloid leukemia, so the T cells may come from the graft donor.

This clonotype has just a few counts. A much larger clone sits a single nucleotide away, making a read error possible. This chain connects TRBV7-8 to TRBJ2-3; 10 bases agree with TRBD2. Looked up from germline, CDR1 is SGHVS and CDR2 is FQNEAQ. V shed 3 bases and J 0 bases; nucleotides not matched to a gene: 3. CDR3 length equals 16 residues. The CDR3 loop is CASSFGLAVSTDTQYF. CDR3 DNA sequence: TGTGCCAGCAGCTTCGGACTAGCGGTTAGCACAGATACGCAGTATTTT. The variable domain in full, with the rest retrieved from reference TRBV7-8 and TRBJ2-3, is GAGVSQSPRYKVAKRGQDVALRCDPISGHVSLFWYQQALGQGPEFLTYFQNEAQLDKSGLPSDRFFAERPEGSVSTLKIQRTQQEDSAVYLCASSFGLAVSTDTQYFGPGTRLTVL.

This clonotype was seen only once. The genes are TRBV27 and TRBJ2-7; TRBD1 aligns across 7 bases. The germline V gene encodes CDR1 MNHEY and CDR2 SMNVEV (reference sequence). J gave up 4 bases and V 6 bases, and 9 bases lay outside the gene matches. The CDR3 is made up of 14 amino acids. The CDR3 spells CASRRPGQLYEQYF. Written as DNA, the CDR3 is TGTGCCAGCAGGCGCCCGGGACAGTTATACGAGCAGTACTTC.

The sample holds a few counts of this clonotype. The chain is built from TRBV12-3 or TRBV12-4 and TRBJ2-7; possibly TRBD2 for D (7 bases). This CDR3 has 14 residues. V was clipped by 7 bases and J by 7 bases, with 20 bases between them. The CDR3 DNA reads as TGTGCCAGCATCCCTAGCGGACAGACGGGGGAGCAGTACTTC. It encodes CASIPSGQTGEQYF.

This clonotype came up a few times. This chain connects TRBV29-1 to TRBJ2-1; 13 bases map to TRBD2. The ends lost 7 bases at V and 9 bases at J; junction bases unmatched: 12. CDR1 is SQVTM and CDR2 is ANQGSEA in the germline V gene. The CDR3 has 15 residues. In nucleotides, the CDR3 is TGCAGCGCACCGACTAGCGGGAGGCTTGGTGGTGAGCAGTTCTTC. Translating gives CSAPTSGRLGGEQFF.

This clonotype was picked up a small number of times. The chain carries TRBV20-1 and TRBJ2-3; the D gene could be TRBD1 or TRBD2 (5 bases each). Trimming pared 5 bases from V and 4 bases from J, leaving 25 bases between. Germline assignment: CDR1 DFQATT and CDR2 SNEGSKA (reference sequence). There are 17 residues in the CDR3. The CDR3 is CSAPFGTASGPSDTQYF. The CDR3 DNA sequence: TGCAGTGCTCCCTTCGGGACGGCCAGCGGCCCCTCAGATACGCAGTATTTT.

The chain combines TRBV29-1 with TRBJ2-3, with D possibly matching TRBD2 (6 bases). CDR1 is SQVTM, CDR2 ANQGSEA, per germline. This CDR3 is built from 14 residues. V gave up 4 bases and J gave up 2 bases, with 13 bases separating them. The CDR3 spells CSVGGTVYTDTQYF. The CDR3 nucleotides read TGCAGCGTTGGCGGGACTGTATACACAGATACGCAGTATTTT.

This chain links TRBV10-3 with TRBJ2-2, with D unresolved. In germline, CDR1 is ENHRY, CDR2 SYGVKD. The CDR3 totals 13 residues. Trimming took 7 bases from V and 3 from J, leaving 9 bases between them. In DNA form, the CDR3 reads TGTGCCATCACCTCTTGGCACACCGGGGAGCTGTTTTTT. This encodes CAITSWHTGELFF.

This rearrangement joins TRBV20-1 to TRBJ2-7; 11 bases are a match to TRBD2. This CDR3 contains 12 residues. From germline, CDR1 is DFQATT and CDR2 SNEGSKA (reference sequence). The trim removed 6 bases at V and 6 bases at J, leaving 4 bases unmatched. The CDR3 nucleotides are TGCAGTGCGATACTAGCGGGGGCCGAGCAGTACTTC. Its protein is CSAILAGAEQYF.

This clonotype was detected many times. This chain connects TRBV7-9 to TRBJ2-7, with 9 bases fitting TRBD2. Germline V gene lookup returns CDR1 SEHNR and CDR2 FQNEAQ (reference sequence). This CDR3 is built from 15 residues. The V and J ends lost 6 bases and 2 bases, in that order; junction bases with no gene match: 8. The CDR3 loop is CASSYSGSATYEQYF. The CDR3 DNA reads TGTGCCAGCAGTTATAGCGGGAGCGCCACCTACGAGCAGTACTTC.

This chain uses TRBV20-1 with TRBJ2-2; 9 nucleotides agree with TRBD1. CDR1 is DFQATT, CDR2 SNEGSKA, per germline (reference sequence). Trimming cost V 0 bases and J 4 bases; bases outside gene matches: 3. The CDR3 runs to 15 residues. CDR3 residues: CSARETGGSTGELFF. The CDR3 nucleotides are TGCAGTGCTAGAGAAACAGGGGGCTCCACCGGGGAGCTGTTTTTT.

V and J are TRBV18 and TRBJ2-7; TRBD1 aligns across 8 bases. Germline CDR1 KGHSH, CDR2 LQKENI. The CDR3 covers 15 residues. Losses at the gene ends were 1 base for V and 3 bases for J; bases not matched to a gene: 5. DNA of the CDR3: TGTGCCAGCTCACCACGGGGACAGGTACACTACGAGCAGTACTTC. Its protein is CASSPRGQVHYEQYF.

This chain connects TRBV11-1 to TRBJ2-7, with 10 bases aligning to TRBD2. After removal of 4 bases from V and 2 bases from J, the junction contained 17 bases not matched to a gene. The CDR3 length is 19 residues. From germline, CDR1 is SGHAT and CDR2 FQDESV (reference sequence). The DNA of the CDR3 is TGTGCCAGCAGCTCCGACGGTGGACTAGCGGTCCTCAATCCCTACGAGCAGTACTTC. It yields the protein CASSSDGGLAVLNPYEQYF.

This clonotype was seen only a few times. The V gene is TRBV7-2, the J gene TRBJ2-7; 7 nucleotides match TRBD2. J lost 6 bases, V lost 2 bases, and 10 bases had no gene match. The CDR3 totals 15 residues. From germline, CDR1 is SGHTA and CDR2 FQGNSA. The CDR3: CASSLWREFLSEQYF. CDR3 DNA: TGTGCCAGCAGCTTATGGCGGGAGTTCCTTAGCGAGCAGTACTTC.

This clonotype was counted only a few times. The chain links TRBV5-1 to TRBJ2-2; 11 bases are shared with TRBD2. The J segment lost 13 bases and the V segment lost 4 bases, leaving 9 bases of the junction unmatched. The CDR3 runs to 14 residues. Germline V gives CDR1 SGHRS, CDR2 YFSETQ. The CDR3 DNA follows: TGCGCCAGCAGCCCGGGACTAGCGGTCCAGGGGCTGTTTTTT. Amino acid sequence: CASSPGLAVQGLFF.

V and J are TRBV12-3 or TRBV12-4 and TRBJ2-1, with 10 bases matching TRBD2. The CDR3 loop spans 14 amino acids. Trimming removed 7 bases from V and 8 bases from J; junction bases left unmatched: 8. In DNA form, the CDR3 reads TGTGCCAGCACGTTCGCTAGCGGGAGTCATGAGCAGTTCTTC. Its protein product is CASTFASGSHEQFF.

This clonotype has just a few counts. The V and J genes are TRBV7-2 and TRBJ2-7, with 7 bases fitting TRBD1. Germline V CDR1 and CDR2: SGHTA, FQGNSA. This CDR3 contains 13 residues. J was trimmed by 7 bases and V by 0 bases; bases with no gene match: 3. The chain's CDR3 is CASSLAQGLEQYF. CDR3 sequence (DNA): TGTGCCAGCAGCTTAGCACAGGGGCTGGAGCAGTACTTC.

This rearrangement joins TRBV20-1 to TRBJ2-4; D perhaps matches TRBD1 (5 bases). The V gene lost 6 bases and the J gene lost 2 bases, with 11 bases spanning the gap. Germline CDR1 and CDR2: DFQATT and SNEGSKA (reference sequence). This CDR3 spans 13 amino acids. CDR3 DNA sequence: TGCAGTGCCGCGCCAGGGTCCAAAAACATTCAGTACTTC. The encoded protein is CSAAPGSKNIQYF.

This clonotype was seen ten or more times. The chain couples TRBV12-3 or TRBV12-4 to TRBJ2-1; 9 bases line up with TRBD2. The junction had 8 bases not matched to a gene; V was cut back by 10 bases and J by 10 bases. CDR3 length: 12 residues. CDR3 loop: CATRLAAAEQFF. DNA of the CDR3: TGTGCCACTCGACTAGCGGCCGCGGAGCAGTTCTTC.

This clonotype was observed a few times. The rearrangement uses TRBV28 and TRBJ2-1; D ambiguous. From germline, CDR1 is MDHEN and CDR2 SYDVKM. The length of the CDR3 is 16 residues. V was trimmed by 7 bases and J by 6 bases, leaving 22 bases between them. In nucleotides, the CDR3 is TGTGCCAGCACCCTGATGGAATATAGGACGGGCAATGAGCAGTTCTTC. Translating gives CASTLMEYRTGNEQFF.

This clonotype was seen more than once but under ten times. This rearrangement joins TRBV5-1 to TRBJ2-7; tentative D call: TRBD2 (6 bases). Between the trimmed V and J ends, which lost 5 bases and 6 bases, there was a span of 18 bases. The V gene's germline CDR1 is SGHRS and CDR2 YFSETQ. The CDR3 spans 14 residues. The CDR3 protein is CASSQNGGGLEQYF. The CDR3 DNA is TGCGCCAGCAGTCAGAACGGGGGAGGACTCGAGCAGTACTTC.

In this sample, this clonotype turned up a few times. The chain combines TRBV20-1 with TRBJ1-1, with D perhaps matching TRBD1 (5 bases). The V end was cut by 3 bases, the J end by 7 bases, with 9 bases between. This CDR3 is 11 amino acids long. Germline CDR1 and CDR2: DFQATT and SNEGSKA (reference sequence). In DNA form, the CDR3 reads TGCAGTGCTAGGACAGCGATTGAAGCTTTCTTT. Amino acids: CSARTAIEAFF.

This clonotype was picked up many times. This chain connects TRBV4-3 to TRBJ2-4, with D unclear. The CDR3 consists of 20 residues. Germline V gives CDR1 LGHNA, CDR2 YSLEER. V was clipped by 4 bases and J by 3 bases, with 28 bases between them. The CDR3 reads CASSPLNSGRYEFVKNIQYF. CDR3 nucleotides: TGCGCCAGCAGCCCCCTAAATTCCGGACGATACGAGTTTGTCAAAAACATTCAGTACTTC.

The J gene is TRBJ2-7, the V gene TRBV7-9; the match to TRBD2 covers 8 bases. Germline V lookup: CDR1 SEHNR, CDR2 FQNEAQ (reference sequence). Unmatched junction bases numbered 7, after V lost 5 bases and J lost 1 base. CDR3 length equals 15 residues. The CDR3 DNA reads TGTGCCAGCAGCCGTAGCGGGATAGGTTCCTACGAGCAGTACTTC. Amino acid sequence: CASSRSGIGSYEQYF.

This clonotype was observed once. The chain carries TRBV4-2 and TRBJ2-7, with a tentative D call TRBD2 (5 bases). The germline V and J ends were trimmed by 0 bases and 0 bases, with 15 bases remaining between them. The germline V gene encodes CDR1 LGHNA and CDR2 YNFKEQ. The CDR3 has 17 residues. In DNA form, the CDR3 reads TGTGCCAGCAGCCAAGATACAGCGGTCTTTAGCTCCTACGAGCAGTACTTC. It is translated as CASSQDTAVFSSYEQYF.

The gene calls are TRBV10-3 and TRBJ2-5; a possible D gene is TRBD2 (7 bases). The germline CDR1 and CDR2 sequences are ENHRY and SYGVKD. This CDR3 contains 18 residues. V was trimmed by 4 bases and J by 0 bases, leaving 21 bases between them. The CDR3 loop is CAISAPLDGGLYQETQYF. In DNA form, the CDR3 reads TGTGCCATCAGTGCCCCCTTGGACGGGGGGCTGTACCAAGAGACCCAGTACTTC.

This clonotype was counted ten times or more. CDR3 nucleotides: TGTGCCAGCAGCCCACGAGCTACAGGGGACGGAAACACCATATATTTT. Residues: CASSPRATGDGNTIYF. This chain connects TRBV4-2 to TRBJ1-3; 7 positions agree with TRBD1. Germline V gene data show CDR1 as LGHNA and CDR2 as YNFKEQ. Losses at the gene ends were 4 bases for V and 4 bases for J; bases not matched to a gene: 10. The CDR3 has 16 residues.

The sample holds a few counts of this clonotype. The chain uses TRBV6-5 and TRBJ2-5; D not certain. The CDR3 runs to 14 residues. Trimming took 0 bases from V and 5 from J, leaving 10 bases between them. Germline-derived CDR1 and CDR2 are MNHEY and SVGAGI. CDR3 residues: CASSYSGGMETQYF. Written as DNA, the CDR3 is TGTGCCAGCAGTTACTCGGGTGGTATGGAGACCCAGTACTTC.

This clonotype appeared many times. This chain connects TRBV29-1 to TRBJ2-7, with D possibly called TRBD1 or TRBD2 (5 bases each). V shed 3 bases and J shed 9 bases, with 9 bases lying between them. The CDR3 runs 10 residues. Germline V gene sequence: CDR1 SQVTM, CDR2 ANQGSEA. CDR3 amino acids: CSVDGAGQYF. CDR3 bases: TGCAGCGTTGACGGGGCCGGGCAGTACTTC.

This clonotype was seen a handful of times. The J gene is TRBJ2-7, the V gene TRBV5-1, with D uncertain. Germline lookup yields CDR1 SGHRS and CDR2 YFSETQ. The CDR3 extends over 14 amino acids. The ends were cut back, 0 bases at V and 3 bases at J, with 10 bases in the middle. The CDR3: CASSLADDSYEQYF. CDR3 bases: TGCGCCAGCAGCTTGGCTGACGATAGCTACGAGCAGTACTTC.